Shown below are 4 T cell receptor beta chains from a single sample sequenced in a study of shared clonotypes between healthy human individuals. The table came from immunoSEQ multiplex PCR; TCRdb's copy has only in-frame clones and leaves some out. The data hold 450,000 or so clones, with roughly three quarters observed a single time. Sequencing used PBMCs. These receptors were obtained from a woman aged 40 to 49 in good health. Some clones in this sample may be carry-over from other donors' samples.

This clone was recorded once. The rearrangement uses TRBV19 and TRBJ1-5; 9 nucleotides match TRBD1. Trimming cost V 5 bases and J 2 bases; bases outside gene matches: 4. In germline, CDR1 is LNHDA, CDR2 SQIVND (reference sequence). The CDR3 has 15 amino acids. The CDR3 loop is CASSGGQGGNQPQHF. In DNA form, the CDR3 reads TGTGCCAGTAGTGGGGGACAGGGTGGCAATCAGCCCCAGCATTTT.

V is TRBV30 and J is TRBJ1-3; maybe TRBD1 (6 bases). This CDR3 has 13 amino acids. Trimming left V 5 bases short and J 8 bases short, with 16 bases between. Germline values: CDR1 GTSNPN, CDR2 SVGIG (reference sequence). CDR3 in DNA: TGTGCCTGGGCCACAGAGGGGGTTTACACCATATATTTT. It translates to CAWATEGVYTIYF.

As concerns this clone: With a much larger clone just one base away, this may be a read error. The rearrangement links TRBV10-1 to TRBJ2-1, with TRBD2 matching 13 bases. There are 18 residues in the CDR3. V shed 3 bases, J shed 3 bases, and the junction held 8 bases outside the gene matches. Germline V gives CDR1 WNHNN, CDR2 SYGVQD (reference sequence). CDR3 sequence reads: CASSDHRTSGSSYNEQFF. In DNA, the CDR3 is TGCGCCAGCAGTGACCACCGGACTAGCGGGAGCAGCTACAATGAGCAGTTCTTC.

In its sample, this clone was seen once. No conserved phenylalanine or tryptophan is present at the end of the CDR3, so a read error is the likely explanation. The limits of the CDR3 on the DNA are not certain, so only TCRdb's listed CDR3 is given. This rearrangement joins TRBV28 to TRBJ2-7; the table calls TRBD1, which could not be checked here. Germline lookup yields CDR1 MDHEN and CDR2 SYDVKM. From its first to its last residue, the CDR3 has 11 amino acids. CDR3 sequence: CASSFTGGAEY.